One sample yielded the 21 T cell receptor beta chains listed below, sequenced in a study of regulatory T cells in long-lasting Graves disease. Investigators prepared the TCR beta libraries by applying iRepertoire HTBI primers and Arm-PCR of CDR3 regions. TCRdb re-called the multiplex PCR reads with MiXCR, one entry per CDR3 protein. The data contain about 400,000 distinct CDR3 sequences, about 20% of them singletons. Noted time point: persistent/refractory GD, antithyroid drugs over 5 years with positive TRAb. The TCR library used RNA extracted from PBMCs. The sample here was peripheral blood mononuclear cells (PBMCs), taken when the disease was refractory, from a patient treated with antithyroid drugs. The receptors shown here come from a female donor with Graves disease.

This clonotype was counted at least ten times. One end of the junction varies from germline; a read error may be responsible. The rearrangement joins TRBV20-1 to TRBJ2-7; 14 nucleotides line up with TRBD2. The CDR3 spans 16 residues. Per germline, CDR1 DFQATT and CDR2 SNEGSKA (reference sequence). Written as DNA, the CDR3 is TGCAGTGCTCTTCCGGGACTAGCGGGAGCCTCCTCCGAGCAGTACTTC. Protein: CSALPGLAGASSEQYF.

J is TRBJ2-3 and V is TRBV20-1; D remains ambiguous. V gave up 6 bases and J gave up 0 bases, with 7 bases separating them. CDR1 DFQATT and CDR2 SNEGSKA come from the germline V gene (reference sequence). This CDR3 spans 12 amino acids. The CDR3 loop reads CSATRSTDTQYF. As DNA, the CDR3 is TGCAGTGCAACACGGAGCACAGATACGCAGTATTTT.

There are many counts of this clonotype. The CDR3 coding sequence is TGTGCCAGCAGAGGGGGACGAGCGGGAGAGACCCAGTACTTC. This codes for CASRGGRAGETQYF. This chain joins TRBV7-9 and TRBJ2-5; D possibly uses TRBD1 or TRBD2 (6 bases each). Trimming took 6 bases from V and 4 from J, leaving 15 bases between them. Germline lookup yields CDR1 SEHNR and CDR2 FQNEAQ (reference sequence). The CDR3 contains 14 residues.

This clonotype has just a few counts. V usage is TRBV7-9 and J usage is TRBJ2-1, with 8 bases fitting TRBD1. CDR3 length: 16 amino acids. CDR1 is SEHNR, CDR2 FQNEAQ, per germline (reference sequence). With V trimmed by 5 bases and J by 9 bases, 15 bases remained unmatched. CDR3: CASSNGQGSRFGEQFF. The DNA for the CDR3 is TGTGCCAGCAGCAACGGACAGGGAAGCAGGTTTGGTGAGCAGTTCTTC.

This clonotype was seen a single time. The chain recombines TRBV12-3 or TRBV12-4 with TRBJ2-7, with 8 bases fitting TRBD1. The J segment lost 5 bases and the V segment lost 6 bases, leaving 6 bases of the junction unmatched. The CDR3 spans 13 residues. The CDR3 loop reads CASSPDRGNEQYF. CDR3 coding DNA: TGTGCCAGCAGCCCAGACAGGGGAAACGAGCAGTACTTC.

This clonotype was seen ten or more times. The chain combines TRBV20-1 with TRBJ1-2; 12 bases line up with TRBD1. CDR3 length: 14 residues. Looked up from germline, CDR1 is DFQATT and CDR2 is SNEGSKA (reference sequence). J was trimmed by 6 bases and V by 0 bases; bases with no gene match: 2. Here the CDR3 reads CSAREGTGGDGYTF. CDR3 bases: TGCAGTGCTAGAGAAGGGACAGGGGGCGATGGCTACACCTTC.

V and J are TRBV19 and TRBJ1-2; D uncertain. Deletions cut 4 bases from V and 8 bases from J, with 20 bases between. CDR1 is LNHDA, CDR2 SQIVND, per germline (reference sequence). This CDR3 region has 15 residues. This chain's CDR3 is CASSTSTSVPRGYTF. CDR3 sequence (DNA): TGTGCCAGTAGTACCTCGACATCTGTACCCCGGGGCTACACCTTC.

This clonotype was found many times. The chain employs TRBV2 and TRBJ1-5; 7 bases match TRBD1. The CDR3 contains 14 residues. Germline CDR1 SNHLY, CDR2 FYNNEI. V shed 7 bases and J 3 bases; nucleotides not matched to a gene: 6. The CDR3 region has the DNA TGTGCCAGCAATTGGGACAGTCTCAATCAGCCCCAGCATTTT. Amino acid sequence: CASNWDSLNQPQHF.

The V gene is TRBV12-3 or TRBV12-4, the J gene TRBJ2-1; D tentatively fits TRBD1 or TRBD2 (7 bases each). The CDR3 totals 15 residues. Trimming cost V 6 bases and J 9 bases, with 21 bases left between them. DNA of the CDR3: TGTGCCAGCAGCCCCATCGACGACAGGGAGGGTGAGCAGTTCTTC. Its protein is CASSPIDDREGEQFF.

A remark on this clonotype: A much larger clone is a single base away; this may be a read error. The gene calls are TRBV2 and TRBJ2-5; TRBD2 matches 8 bases. The CDR3 spans 14 residues. V shed 2 bases and J 4 bases; nucleotides not matched to a gene: 3. Germline V gives CDR1 SNHLY, CDR2 FYNNEI. Here the CDR3 reads CASSELSGRETQYF. DNA of the CDR3: TGTGCCAGCAGTGAATTGAGCGGGAGAGAGACCCAGTACTTC.

The rearrangement links TRBV20-1 to TRBJ1-1, with no clear D. V lost 0 bases and J 1 base, leaving 9 bases between the germline ends. The CDR3 runs to 14 residues. The germline gives CDR1 DFQATT, CDR2 SNEGSKA (reference sequence). CDR3 in DNA: TGCAGTGCTAGAGATGGGTCGGCGAACACTGAAGCTTTCTTT. It specifies CSARDGSANTEAFF.

This clonotype was seen repeatedly, ten times or more. The rearrangement joins TRBV11-2 to TRBJ2-5, with D perhaps TRBD2 (7 bases). Trimming left V 5 bases short and J 0 bases short, with 16 bases between. The CDR3 extends over 16 amino acids. The germline CDR1 and CDR2 sequences are SGHAT and FQNNGV. This chain's CDR3 is CASSGGAGAYQETQYF. The DNA for the CDR3 is TGTGCCAGCAGCGGGGGGGCAGGGGCGTACCAAGAGACCCAGTACTTC.

Notes on this clonotype: This may be a read error, as it is one base from a much larger clone. This sequence joins TRBV2 and TRBJ2-7, with 7 bases identical to TRBD2. CDR3 size: 16 residues. Germline V gives CDR1 SNHLY, CDR2 FYNNEI. V trimming: 3 bases; J trimming: 2 bases; junction bases outside the gene matches: 10. The CDR3 bases are TGTGCCAGCAGTGACCTCGGGGCTAGCGGAGCCTACGAGCAGTACTTC. It specifies CASSDLGASGAYEQYF.

This clonotype has only a few counts. The V and J genes are TRBV14 and TRBJ1-1; maybe TRBD1 (5 bases). From germline, CDR1 is SGHDN and CDR2 FVKESK. V lost 3 bases to trimming and J lost 5 bases, with 13 bases between them. The CDR3 contains 14 residues. The CDR3: CASSHELGVTEAFF. For the CDR3, the DNA is TGTGCCAGCAGCCATGAGCTGGGGGTTACTGAAGCTTTCTTT.

With regard to this clonotype: This may come from a read error, since a much larger clone is one base off. J is TRBJ2-2 and V is TRBV4-2, with 8 nucleotides matching TRBD1. J lost 1 base, V lost 3 bases, and 4 bases had no gene match. Germline V gene data show CDR1 as LGHNA and CDR2 as YNFKEQ. There are 16 residues in the CDR3. The CDR3 DNA sequence: TGTGCCAGCAGCCAGTCCGGGACAGGGAACACCGGGGAGCTGTTTTTT. Its protein product is CASSQSGTGNTGELFF.

This clonotype has a count of ten or more. V is TRBV12-3 or TRBV12-4 and J is TRBJ2-7, with 7 bases aligning to TRBD1. V shed 4 bases, J shed 6 bases, and the junction held 12 bases outside the gene matches. The CDR3 is made up of 15 amino acids. The CDR3 reads CASSSQTGSFFEQYF. The CDR3 nucleotides read TGTGCCAGCAGTTCCCAGACAGGGTCCTTTTTCGAGCAGTACTTC.

This clonotype showed up just a few times. The chain recombines TRBV29-1 with TRBJ2-5; D gene unclear. In germline, CDR1 is SQVTM, CDR2 ANQGSEA. CDR3 size: 10 residues. The V and J ends lost 5 bases and 7 bases respectively, with 8 bases between them. The CDR3 DNA reads TGCAGCGTTACAGTGGGGACCCAGTACTTC. Protein sequence: CSVTVGTQYF.

Concerning this clonotype itself: A much larger clonotype is one base distant, so this may be a read error. J is TRBJ2-7 and V is TRBV7-2; possibly TRBD2 for D (5 bases). Germline values: CDR1 SGHTA, CDR2 FQGNSA. The CDR3 consists of 16 residues. The DNA of the CDR3 is TGTGCCAGCAGCTTAGGGATAGCGACGAGCTCCTGCGAGCAGTACTTC. Protein: CASSLGIATSSCEQYF. Looking up the rest from reference TRBV7-2 and TRBJ2-7 gives the full variable domain: GAGVSQSPSNKVTEKGKDVELRCDPISGHTALYWYRQSLGQGLEFLIYFQGNSAPDKSGLPSDRFSAERTGGSVSTLTIQRTQQEDSAVYLCASSLGIATSSCEQYFGPGTRLTVT.

The V gene is TRBV20-1, the J gene TRBJ2-7; unclear D gene. Trimming left V 3 bases short and J 5 bases short, with 5 bases between. Per germline, CDR1 DFQATT and CDR2 SNEGSKA (reference sequence). This CDR3 has 10 amino acids. CDR3 sequence reads: CSARFDEQYF. The CDR3 DNA follows: TGCAGTGCTAGGTTCGACGAGCAGTACTTC.

This clonotype was seen a few times. The chain is built from TRBV10-3 and TRBJ1-1; D ambiguous. The CDR3 has 13 amino acids. Germline V gene sequence: CDR1 ENHRY, CDR2 SYGVKD. The V and J ends lost 4 bases and 1 base respectively, with 7 bases between them. The CDR3 DNA sequence: TGTGCCATCAGTGTAGACTGGAACACTGAAGCTTTCTTT. This codes for CAISVDWNTEAFF.

The sample holds a few counts of this clonotype. The genes are TRBV5-1 and TRBJ2-7; D is undetermined. This CDR3 has 14 residues. Trimming cost V 5 bases and J 2 bases, with 14 bases left between them. The germline gives CDR1 SGHRS, CDR2 YFSETQ. Written as DNA, the CDR3 is TGCGCCAGCAGGGAAATGGCAGCCGCCTACGAGCAGTACTTC. Protein: CASREMAAAYEQYF. Full variable domain (rest looked up from reference TRBV5-1 and TRBJ2-7): KAGVTQTPRYLIKTRGQQVTLSCSPISGHRSVSWYQQTPGQGLQFLFEYFSETQRNKGNFPGRFSGRQFSNSRSEMNVSTLELGDSALYLCASREMAAAYEQYFGPGTRLTVT.